The clone carrying this T cell receptor (beta chain) is medium-sized within its sample. V was clipped by 7 bases and J by 10 bases, with 16 bases between them. CDR1 is SQVTM, CDR2 ANQGSEA, per germline. The CDR3 sequence is 11 residues long. Time point defined: sample taken at primary tumor resection. The record originates from a study of spatial heterogeneity in lung cancer. Across the whole study: Consistently, beta-chain sequences turned up in larger numbers than alpha-chain sequences did.

The presence of a unique molecular identifier marked each TCR cDNA molecule. From the 5' RACE reads, TCRdb called clonotypes with MiXCR, one entry per CDR3 protein. The top ten clones hold around a fifth of a sample with some 2,400 distinct CDR3 sequences, approximately 14% of them seen once. Sequencing was performed on normal lung tissue next to the tumor, taken at surgery. V usage is TRBV29-1 and J usage is TRBJ1-2; D is perhaps TRBD1 (5 bases). The sequence derives from a female donor with early-stage non-small cell lung cancer. CDR3: CSASLTGTYTF. Here the CDR3 DNA reads TGCAGCGCTTCCCTCACAGGTACCTACACCTTC.